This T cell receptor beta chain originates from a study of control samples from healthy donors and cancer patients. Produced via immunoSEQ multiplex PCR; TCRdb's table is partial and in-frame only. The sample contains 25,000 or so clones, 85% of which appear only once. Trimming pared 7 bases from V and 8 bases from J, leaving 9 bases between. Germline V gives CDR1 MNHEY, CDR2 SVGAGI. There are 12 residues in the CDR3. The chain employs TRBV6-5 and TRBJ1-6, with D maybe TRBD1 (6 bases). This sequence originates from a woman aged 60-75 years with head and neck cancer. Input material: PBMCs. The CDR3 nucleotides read TGTGCCAGCAAACAGGGTTATTCACCCCTCCACTTT. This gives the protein CASKQGYSPLHF.